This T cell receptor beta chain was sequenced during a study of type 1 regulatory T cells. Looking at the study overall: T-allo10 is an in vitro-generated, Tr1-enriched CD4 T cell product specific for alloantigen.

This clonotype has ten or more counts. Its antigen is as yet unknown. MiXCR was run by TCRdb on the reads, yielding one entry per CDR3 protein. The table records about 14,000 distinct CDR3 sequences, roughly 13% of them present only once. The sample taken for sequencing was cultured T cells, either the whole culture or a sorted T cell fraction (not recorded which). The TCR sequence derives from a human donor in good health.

In DNA form, the CDR3 reads TGTGCCACCAGTCCCTCGGGGATCCCCTATGGCTACACCTTC. Translation: CATSPSGIPYGYTF. J is TRBJ1-2 and V is TRBV24-1; D gene ambiguous. Germline CDR1 and CDR2: KGHDR and SFDVKD. The CDR3 extends over 14 amino acids. V was cut by 6 bases and J by 4 bases, with 14 bases left in between.